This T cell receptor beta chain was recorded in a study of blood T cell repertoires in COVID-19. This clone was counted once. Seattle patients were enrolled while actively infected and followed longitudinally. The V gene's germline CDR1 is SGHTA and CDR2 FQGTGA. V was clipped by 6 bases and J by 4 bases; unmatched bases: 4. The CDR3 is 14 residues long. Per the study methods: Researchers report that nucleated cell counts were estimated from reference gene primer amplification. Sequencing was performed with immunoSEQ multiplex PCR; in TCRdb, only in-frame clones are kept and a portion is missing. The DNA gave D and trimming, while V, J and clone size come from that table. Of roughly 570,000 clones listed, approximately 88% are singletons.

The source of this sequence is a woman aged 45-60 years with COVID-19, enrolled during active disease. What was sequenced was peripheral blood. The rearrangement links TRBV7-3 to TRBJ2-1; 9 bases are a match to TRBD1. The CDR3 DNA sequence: TGTGCCAGCAGACAGGGGGCCGAATACAATGAGCAGTTCTTC. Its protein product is CASRQGAEYNEQFF.